This TCR beta chain emerged from a study of shared clonotypes between healthy human individuals. Study-wide findings and caveats: It was anticipated that sequencing depth would influence how many clonotypes donors shared. The four-donor shared clonotypes exceeded non-shared clonotypes in generation probability, with non-shared ones scoring lower.

Genomic DNA of each subset was evenly split across several immunoSEQ plates. TCRdb keeps only in-frame clones here, not all; method: immunoSEQ multiplex PCR. The sample contains roughly 1,500,000 clones, around 98.5% of which appear only once. V was clipped by 2 bases and J by 8 bases, with 15 bases between them. The V gene's germline CDR1 is KGHSH and CDR2 LQKENI. The length of the CDR3 is 15 residues. Comment on this clone: Its target is unknown.

Material for sequencing was naive CD4+ T cells sorted from blood. Subset specified: CD45RA+ positively selected. The chain is built from TRBV18 and TRBJ1-4; D remains ambiguous. The sequence derives from a man between 25 and 39 years old in good health. The CDR3 is CASSPAESFGEKLFF. DNA for the CDR3: TGTGCCAGCTCACCAGCCGAATCCTTTGGGGAAAAACTGTTTTTT.